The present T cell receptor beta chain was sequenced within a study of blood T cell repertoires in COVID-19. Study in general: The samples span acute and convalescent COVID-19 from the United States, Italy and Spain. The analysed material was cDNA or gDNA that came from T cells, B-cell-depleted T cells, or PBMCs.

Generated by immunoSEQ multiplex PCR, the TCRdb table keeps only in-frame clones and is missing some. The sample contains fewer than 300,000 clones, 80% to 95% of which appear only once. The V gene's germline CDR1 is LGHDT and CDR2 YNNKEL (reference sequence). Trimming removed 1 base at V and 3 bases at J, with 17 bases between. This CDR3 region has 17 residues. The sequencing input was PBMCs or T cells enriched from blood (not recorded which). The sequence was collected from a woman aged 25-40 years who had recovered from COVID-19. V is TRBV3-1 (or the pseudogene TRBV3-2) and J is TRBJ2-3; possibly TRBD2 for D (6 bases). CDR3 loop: CASSQVWGETPTDTQYF. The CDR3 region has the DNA TGTGCCAGCAGCCAAGTTTGGGGGGAGACCCCGACAGATACGCAGTATTTT.